Listed below are T cell receptor beta chains from one sample, sequenced in a study of blood T cells in healthy people across ages. In TCRdb, the 5' RACE reads were re-called with MiXCR into one record per CDR3 protein. This sample yields about 280,000 distinct CDR3 sequences, of which 25% to 30% are seen a single time; 25% to 30% belongs to the top ten. Sequenced input: blood. These receptors were collected from a woman in her 70s in good health. Both conserved end residues are part of each CDR3. The D gene is left open where the match is weak. Clone size is stated in some rows and not others, as once, few, many or a class when expanded.

length	D	J	V	size	CDR3	DNA
14	-	TRBJ2-5	TRBV29-1	-	CSAVRGLPQETQYF	TGCAGCGCCGTCAGGGGACTGCCTCAAGAGACCCAGTACTTC
17	TRBD2	TRBJ2-3	TRBV3-1	-	CASSQVRQGGPSDTQYF	TGTGCCAGCAGCCAAGTAAGGCAGGGAGGGCCATCGGATACGCAGTATTTT
15	TRBD2	TRBJ2-1	TRBV7-9	-	CASSFFLAGGNEQFF	TGTGCCAGCAGCTTCTTCCTAGCGGGGGGGAATGAGCAGTTCTTC
18	TRBD1	TRBJ1-3	TRBV7-6	-	CASSPMSGTGSSGNTIYF	TGTGCCAGCAGCCCGATGAGCGGGACAGGGAGCTCTGGAAACACCATATATTTT
16	-	TRBJ2-6	TRBV12-3/TRBV12-4	few	CASSPSPAAGANVLTF	TGTGCCAGCAGTCCTAGTCCGGCGGCAGGGGCCAACGTCCTGACTTTC
14	-	TRBJ1-1	TRBV28	-	CASSLPGTRTEAFF	TGTGCCAGCAGTTTACCGGGGACGCGGACTGAAGCTTTCTTT
13	-	TRBJ2-5	TRBV18	few	CASSQATQETQYF	TGTGCCAGCTCACAGGCGACTCAAGAGACCCAGTACTTC
14	-	TRBJ1-3	TRBV6-5	-	CASSYDTLGNTIYF	TGTGCCAGCAGTTACGACACACTTGGAAACACCATATATTTT
15	TRBD1	TRBJ1-3	TRBV20-1	many	CSATGDRVSGNTIYF	TGCAGTGCAACGGGGGACAGGGTCTCTGGAAACACCATATATTTT
15	TRBD2	TRBJ2-5	TRBV15	-	CATSPRLAGDGTQYF	TGTGCCACCAGCCCGAGACTAGCGGGAGATGGAACCCAGTACTTC
14	-	TRBJ2-7	TRBV7-9	-	CASSPTTDSYEQYF	TGTGCCAGCAGCCCCACGACGGATTCCTACGAGCAGTACTTC
14	-	TRBJ2-1	TRBV7-2	-	CASSLEHPYNEQFF	TGTGCCAGCAGCTTAGAACACCCTTACAATGAGCAGTTCTTC
13	-	TRBJ2-2	TRBV6-5	few	CASSYSSGGELFF	TGTGCCAGCAGTTACTCTTCAGGGGGGGAGCTGTTTTTT
18	TRBD1	TRBJ1-6	TRBV28	few	CASSFKATWDRVYSPLHF	TGTGCCAGCAGTTTTAAGGCTACCTGGGACAGGGTCTATTCACCCCTCCACTTT
15	TRBD1	TRBJ1-1	TRBV11-1	many	CASSSGTGKHTEAFF	TGTGCCAGCAGCTCCGGGACAGGGAAACACACTGAAGCTTTCTTT
11	-	TRBJ1-2	TRBV12-3/TRBV12-4	-	CAGSLGAGYTF	TGTGCCGGCAGTTTAGGGGCTGGCTACACCTTC
14	-	TRBJ2-7	TRBV28	once	CASSPTGQGLEQYF	TGTGCCAGCAGTCCAACAGGGCAGGGGCTCGAGCAGTACTTC
14	TRBD1	TRBJ1-6	TRBV20-1	many	CSATSGTDNSPLHF	TGCAGTGCTACGTCCGGGACAGACAATTCACCCCTCCACTTT
16	TRBD2	TRBJ2-1	TRBV7-9	-	CTSTDLGTSGLNEQFF	TGTACCAGCACCGACCTGGGGACTAGCGGACTCAATGAGCAGTTCTTC
12	-	TRBJ2-1	TRBV7-2	few	CASSPNTPREFF	TGTGCCAGCAGCCCGAACACCCCAAGGGAGTTCTTC
14	-	TRBJ2-7	TRBV28	many	CASSLRRGLDEQYF	TGTGCCAGCAGTTTAAGAAGGGGTCTGGACGAGCAGTACTTC
13	-	TRBJ2-4	TRBV7-3	-	CARLLGAAGIQYF	TGTGCCAGACTCCTGGGGGCCGCAGGGATTCAGTACTTC
16	TRBD1	TRBJ1-5	TRBV6-2/TRBV6-3	few	CASSLAGTASNQPQHF	TGTGCCAGCAGCTTAGCCGGGACAGCTAGCAATCAGCCCCAGCATTTT